This is a list of T cell receptor beta chains from one sample in a study of blood T cell repertoires in COVID-19. The table came from immunoSEQ multiplex PCR; TCRdb's copy has only in-frame clones and leaves some out. The data show more than 75,000 clones, 70% to 85% seen once. The source material was peripheral blood. These TCRs come from a man in his 60s with acute or convalescent COVID-19. The CDR3 runs from the conserved cysteine through the conserved F or W. The D gene is left open where the match is weak. Clone sizes are given selectively: once, few, many, or a class where the clone is expanded.

CDR3 DNA | CDR3 protein | D gene | clone size | J gene | V gene
TGTGCCAGCAGCCTGAGCTCTGGGGCCAACGTCCTGACTTTC | CASSLSSGANVLTF | . | . | TRBJ2-6 | TRBV3-1/TRBV3-2
TGTGCCAGTACCCAATCAGGACAGGGGGCGCATCAGCCCCAGCATTTT | CASTQSGQGAHQPQHF | TRBD1 | . | TRBJ1-5 | TRBV19
TGTGCCAGCAGTTTAGAGCTAAGGGGGCTCTTCGGTGGCTACACCTTC | CASSLELRGLFGGYTF | TRBD1 | . | TRBJ1-2 | TRBV28
TGTGCCAGCAGCTCCTCCTTTAGCGGGGGGGCCCCAGATACGCAGTATTTT | CASSSSFSGGAPDTQYF | TRBD2 | few | TRBJ2-3 | TRBV5-4
TGTGCCAGCTCACCTGGCAGGGGCTGGGATTCACCCCTCCACTTT | CASSPGRGWDSPLHF | . | once | TRBJ1-6 | TRBV18
TGTGCCAGCAGCCAAGATTGGCGGGGGGGCCTCTACAATGAGCAGTTCTTC | CASSQDWRGGLYNEQFF | TRBD2 | . | TRBJ2-1 | TRBV3-1/TRBV3-2
TGTGCTAGTGGTGCGGGGGAGCGCACAGATACGCAGTATTTT | CASGAGERTDTQYF | TRBD2 | . | TRBJ2-3 | TRBV12-5
TGCGCCAGCAGCCGCGACTATAGCGGGGCCTCCTACAATGAGCAGTTCTTC | CASSRDYSGASYNEQFF | TRBD2 | . | TRBJ2-1 | TRBV4-3
TGTGCCAGCAGCTTGGCAGGGGGCAATATCTACAATGAGCAGTTCTTC | CASSLAGGNIYNEQFF | TRBD1 | . | TRBJ2-1 | TRBV5-4
TGTGCCAGCAGCTTGGATCCGGGGACAGGCCCTAGGGGGTGGCAGTTCTTC | CASSLDPGTGPRGWQFF | TRBD1 | few | TRBJ2-1 | TRBV5-5
TGTGCCAGCAGCCAACTGGGACAAACGGTCTATGGCTACACCTTC | CASSQLGQTVYGYTF | . | few | TRBJ1-2 | TRBV3-1/TRBV3-2
TGTGCCAGCAGCTTTTTGGCTAGCGGGGGGGCAGATGAGCAGTTCTTC | CASSFLASGGADEQFF | TRBD2 | . | TRBJ2-1 | TRBV11-1
TGTGCCAGCAGTGAAGATAGGGGGCTGGTGAATGAGCAGTTCTTC | CASSEDRGLVNEQFF | TRBD1 | . | TRBJ2-1 | TRBV6-1
TGTGCCAGCAGCGGTGGGATCGAGGGTGAAAAACTGTTTTTT | CASSGGIEGEKLFF | . | . | TRBJ1-4 | TRBV6-5
TGTGCCAGCAGCCCCCGGACAGGGAACACTGAAGCTTTCTTT | CASSPRTGNTEAFF | . | . | TRBJ1-1 | TRBV21-1
TGCGCCAGCAGCACCGGGACACAGAACACTGAAGCTTTCTTT | CASSTGTQNTEAFF | . | few | TRBJ1-1 | TRBV5-1
TGTGCCAGCAGCTTCTACGAGGGTAGCTCTGGAAACACCATATATTTT | CASSFYEGSSGNTIYF | . | . | TRBJ1-3 | TRBV11-2
TGTGCCAGCAGCTTACAGGGCACCGGGGAGCTGTTTTTT | CASSLQGTGELFF | . | . | TRBJ2-2 | TRBV7-3
TGTGCCAGCAGCTTAACCGGGAACAGGGGGCGGGAGACCCAGTACTTC | CASSLTGNRGRETQYF | TRBD1 | once | TRBJ2-5 | TRBV7-2
TGTGCCACCAGTGACCGGCGGGACGGGAACACCGGGGAGCTGTTTTTT | CATSDRRDGNTGELFF | . | . | TRBJ2-2 | TRBV24-1
TGTGCCAGCAGCTTAGATAGGGGACAGAACACCGGGGAGCTGTTTTTT | CASSLDRGQNTGELFF | . | . | TRBJ2-2 | TRBV11-1
TGCGCCAGCAGCCAAGACGGGCTAGCGGGGGCCTTCACAGATACGCAGTATTTT | CASSQDGLAGAFTDTQYF | TRBD2 | . | TRBJ2-3 | TRBV4-1
TGCGCCAGCAGCTTGGTTCAAGGGGGGGTTTATGACTCGCAGTTCTTC | CASSLVQGGVYDSQFF | . | . | TRBJ2-1 | TRBV5-1
TGTGCCAGCAGTTACCCGGGGGTACGCGAGCTGTTTTTT | CASSYPGVRELFF | . | . | TRBJ2-2 | TRBV6-2/TRBV6-3
TGTGCCAGTAGTCTTGGAAGAGGGGGTTACAATGAGCAGTTCTTC | CASSLGRGGYNEQFF | . | . | TRBJ2-1 | TRBV19
TGTGCCAGCAGGTCGGACAGGGGGCCCGGGGAGCTGTTTTTT | CASRSDRGPGELFF | TRBD1 | . | TRBJ2-2 | TRBV28
TGTGCCAGCAGCCGCGGGGAGAGAGAGACCCAGTACTTC | CASSRGERETQYF | . | . | TRBJ2-5 | TRBV3-1/TRBV3-2
TGTGCCAGTTGTTACCGGGACAGGGGGCCTCGGACTGAAGCTTTCTTT | CASCYRDRGPRTEAFF | TRBD1 | once | TRBJ1-1 | TRBV6-2/TRBV6-3
TGTGCCAGCAGCACCGGGGAGACCCAGTACTTC | CASSTGETQYF | . | . | TRBJ2-5 | TRBV7-9
TGTGCCAGCAGCCAGGGGGGGACAGGGCCTCCGCAGTATTTT | CASSQGGTGPPQYF | TRBD1 | . | TRBJ2-3 | TRBV3-1/TRBV3-2
TGCGCCAGCAGCTGGACCCTTACGGGACAGGGCTACGAGCAGTACTTC | CASSWTLTGQGYEQYF | TRBD1 | few | TRBJ2-7 | TRBV5-1
TGTGCCAGCAGCAAACGGGGACAGCCGAATCAGCCCCAGCATTTT | CASSKRGQPNQPQHF | TRBD1 | . | TRBJ1-5 | TRBV6-5
TGTGCCAGCAGCTTAGCGCTACAGGCGCTTCCCTACGAGCAGTACTTC | CASSLALQALPYEQYF | . | . | TRBJ2-7 | TRBV7-6
TGTGCCAGCAGCTTGTTAACAGGGGGCTCTCCGATAGCTTTCTTT | CASSLLTGGSPIAFF | TRBD1 | . | TRBJ1-1 | TRBV7-2
TGTGCCAGCAGTCTCGCCTACGAGCAGTACTTC | CASSLAYEQYF | . | once | TRBJ2-7 | TRBV28
TGTGCCAGCCGCCTAGCGACTTTCGGAAACACCATATATTTT | CASRLATFGNTIYF | . | . | TRBJ1-3 | TRBV11-2
TGTGCCAGTAGCATCAACGCACAGGTGGGTACTGAAGCTTTCTTT | CASSINAQVGTEAFF | . | . | TRBJ1-1 | TRBV19
TGCGCCAGCAGCTACGGGACAGCCAACACTGAAGCTTTCTTT | CASSYGTANTEAFF | TRBD1 | . | TRBJ1-1 | TRBV5-1
TGTGCCAGCACCGGGACTATTAAGGGCGGCTACACCTTC | CASTGTIKGGYTF | . | few | TRBJ1-2 | TRBV16
TGTGCCAGCAGCCCCGGGTTTGGCCTAAGTAATGAAAAACTGTTTTTT | CASSPGFGLSNEKLFF | . | few | TRBJ1-4 | TRBV6-2/TRBV6-3
TGTGCCAGCAGCTTGCGTTCGCAGGGTTTAGGTAGGGCCAACGTCCTGACTTTC | CASSLRSQGLGRANVLTF | . | . | TRBJ2-6 | TRBV5-6
TGCGCCAGCAGCCACCGGGACAGTGTAGAGACCCAGTACTTC | CASSHRDSVETQYF | TRBD1 | . | TRBJ2-5 | TRBV4-1
TGTGCCAGCAGAGCCGGGACAGGGGGCTCGGGCGCTAATGAAAAACTGTTTTTT | CASRAGTGGSGANEKLFF | TRBD1 | . | TRBJ1-4 | TRBV7-9
TGTGCCAGCAGACCCGGACAGAGTTTCACAGATACGCAGTATTTT | CASRPGQSFTDTQYF | . | . | TRBJ2-3 | TRBV6-5
TGTGCCAGCAGTCACAGCACAGGGGACAAGAACACCGGGGAGCTGTTTTTT | CASSHSTGDKNTGELFF | TRBD1 | . | TRBJ2-2 | TRBV27
TGTGCCACCAGCACCTCAGGGACAGCGAATCAGCCCCAGCATTTT | CATSTSGTANQPQHF | TRBD1 | few | TRBJ1-5 | TRBV15
TGTGCCAGCAGCAAAACTAGCGAAATGTACGACTCCTACGAGCAGTACTTC | CASSKTSEMYDSYEQYF | TRBD2 | . | TRBJ2-7 | TRBV9
TGTGCCAGCAGCCCGTCGGGACAGCTAAATGAAAAACTGTTTTTT | CASSPSGQLNEKLFF | TRBD1 | . | TRBJ1-4 | TRBV5-4
TGTGCCAGTAGTACTTCTAGCGGGGGTTTAAATGAGCAGTTCTTC | CASSTSSGGLNEQFF | TRBD2 | . | TRBJ2-1 | TRBV19
TGTGCCAGCATGCGGGGGGGGACAGATACGCAGTATTTT | CASMRGGTDTQYF | TRBD2 | . | TRBJ2-3 | TRBV6-5
TGTGCCAGCAGCCGACAAGAAGCCATGAACACTGAAGCTTTCTTT | CASSRQEAMNTEAFF | . | . | TRBJ1-1 | TRBV7-9
TGTGCCAGCAGTTACTCTGGGACAAATAATTCACCCCTCCACTTT | CASSYSGTNNSPLHF | . | few | TRBJ1-6 | TRBV6-5
TGTGCCAGCAGTGAAGAGGCGGGGGCGGCCCGGTTGGCCCAGTACTTC | CASSEEAGAARLAQYF | . | . | TRBJ2-5 | TRBV2
TGTGCCAGCTCACCACCGGCAGGGACAGATACGCAGTATTTT | CASSPPAGTDTQYF | . | . | TRBJ2-3 | TRBV18
TGTGCCAGCATGGTAGTTAATGAAAAACTGTTTTTT | CASMVVNEKLFF | . | . | TRBJ1-4 | TRBV7-9
TGTGCCACCAGCCCGGCGGGGGGCTATGGCTACACCTTC | CATSPAGGYGYTF | . | . | TRBJ1-2 | TRBV24-1
TGCGCCAGCAGCACTACAGGGACCCCTGGAAACACCATATATTTT | CASSTTGTPGNTIYF | . | few | TRBJ1-3 | TRBV5-1
TGTGCCAGCAGCTTTTTAGCTCTAGCGAGCACAGATACGCAGTATTTT | CASSFLALASTDTQYF | . | . | TRBJ2-3 | TRBV13
TGTGCCAGCAGTAGGGACAGGGGGGCTGGCTACACCTTC | CASSRDRGAGYTF | TRBD1 | . | TRBJ1-2 | TRBV6-5
TGTGCCAGTAGTATAGTTTGGAGCTCCTACAATGAGCAGTTCTTC | CASSIVWSSYNEQFF | . | . | TRBJ2-1 | TRBV19